The sequence of this T cell receptor (beta chain) was determined in a study of blood T cell repertoires in COVID-19. TCRdb's table, derived via immunoSEQ multiplex PCR, lists solely in-frame clones and lacks some. The sample has 150,000 to 200,000 clones, about 89% seen once. With 0 bases removed from V and 8 bases from J, the gap between germline ends came to 15 bases. The CDR3 is 14 amino acids. Germline CDR1 SGHDT, CDR2 YYEEEE. This clonotype was obtained from a man between 65 and 85 years old with acute or convalescent COVID-19. The V call is TRBV5-6, the J call TRBJ2-7, with D possibly matching TRBD2 (7 bases). The sample was peripheral blood. CDR3 loop: CASSLDRRGGKQYF. In nucleotides, the CDR3 is TGTGCCAGCAGCTTGGACCGTAGGGGGGGCAAGCAGTACTTC.